This T cell receptor (beta chain) was recovered during a study of molecular identifiers for immune sequencing clone quantification. Study-level points and caveats: Sharing of a barcode by identical TCR molecules could cause highly expanded clone sizes to be underestimated. Under 1% of molecules in naive cells, but over 98% of effector molecules, belonged to clones above 20 RNA copies.

Using its own MiXCR run on the PCR reads, TCRdb lists one record per CDR3 protein. The data show approximately 500,000 distinct CDR3 sequences, with around 23% seen just once and around 0.79% held by the top ten. For this clonotype: Its specificity is not known. A junction boundary mismatches the germline segment, possibly from a read error.

The CDR3 totals 14 residues. Germline loops: CDR1 MGHRA, CDR2 YSYEKL. Investigators produced naive CD8 libraries from 20,000 to 1,000,000 sorted cells, drawing on 10%, 30% or 50% RNA. This receptor was obtained from a human donor in good health. Some libraries in this study had Jurkat cell RNA spiked in. Sequenced sample: naive CD8+ T cells from blood, with Jurkat cell RNA spiked in. The subset here: FACS-sorted CD8+CD4-CCR7+CD45RA+ naive T cells. The V and J genes are TRBV4-1 and TRBJ1-1, with D possibly being TRBD1 (6 bases). The CDR3 DNA reads as TGCGCCAGCAGCAAAGATCGGACAGACACTGAAGCTTTCTTT. This encodes CASSKDRTDTEAFF.